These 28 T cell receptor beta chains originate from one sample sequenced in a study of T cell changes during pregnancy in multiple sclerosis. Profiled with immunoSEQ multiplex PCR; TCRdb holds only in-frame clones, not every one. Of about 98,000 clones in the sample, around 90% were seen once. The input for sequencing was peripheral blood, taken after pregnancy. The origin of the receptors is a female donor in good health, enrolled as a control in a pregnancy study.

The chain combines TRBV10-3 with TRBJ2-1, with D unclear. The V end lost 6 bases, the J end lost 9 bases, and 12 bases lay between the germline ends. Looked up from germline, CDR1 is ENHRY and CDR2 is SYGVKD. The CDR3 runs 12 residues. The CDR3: CAISGGDSEQFF. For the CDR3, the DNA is TGTGCCATCAGCGGCGGAGATAGTGAGCAGTTCTTC.

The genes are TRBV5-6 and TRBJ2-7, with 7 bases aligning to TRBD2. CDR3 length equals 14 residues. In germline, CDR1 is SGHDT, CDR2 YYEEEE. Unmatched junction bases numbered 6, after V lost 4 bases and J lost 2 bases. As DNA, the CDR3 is TGTGCCAGCAGCCGCCCCGGGACTACCTACGAGCAGTACTTC. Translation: CASSRPGTTYEQYF.

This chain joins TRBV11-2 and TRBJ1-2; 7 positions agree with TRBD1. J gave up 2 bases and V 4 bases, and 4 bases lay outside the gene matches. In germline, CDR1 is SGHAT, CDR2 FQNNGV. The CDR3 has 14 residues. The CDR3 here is CASSSSTGNYGYTF. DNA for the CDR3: TGTGCCAGCAGCTCCTCGACAGGGAACTATGGCTACACCTTC.

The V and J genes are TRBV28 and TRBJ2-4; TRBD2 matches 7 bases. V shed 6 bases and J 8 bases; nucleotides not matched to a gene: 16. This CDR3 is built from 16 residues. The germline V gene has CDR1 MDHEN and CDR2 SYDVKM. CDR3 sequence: CASSHLRWRETDIQYF. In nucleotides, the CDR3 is TGTGCCAGCAGCCACCTGCGGTGGCGGGAGACGGACATTCAGTACTTC.

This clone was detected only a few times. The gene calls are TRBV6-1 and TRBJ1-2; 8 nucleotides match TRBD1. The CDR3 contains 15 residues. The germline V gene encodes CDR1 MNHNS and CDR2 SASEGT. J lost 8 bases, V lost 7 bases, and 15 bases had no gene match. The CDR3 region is CASKPTDRVRGGYTF. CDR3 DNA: TGTGCCAGCAAACCAACGGACAGGGTAAGAGGAGGCTACACCTTC.

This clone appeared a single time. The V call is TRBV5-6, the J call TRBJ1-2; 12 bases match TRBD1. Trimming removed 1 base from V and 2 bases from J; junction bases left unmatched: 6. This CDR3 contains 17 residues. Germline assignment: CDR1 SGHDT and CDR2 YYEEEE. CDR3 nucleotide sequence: TGTGCCAGCAGCTTGTGGGACAGGGGGCTCGAGAACTATGGCTACACCTTC. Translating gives CASSLWDRGLENYGYTF.

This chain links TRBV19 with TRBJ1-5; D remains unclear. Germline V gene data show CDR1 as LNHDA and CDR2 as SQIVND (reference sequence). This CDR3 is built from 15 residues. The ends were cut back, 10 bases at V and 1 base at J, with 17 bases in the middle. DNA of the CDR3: TGTGCCACAAACCCCCAGGATCAGAGCAATCAGCCCCAGCATTTT. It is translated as CATNPQDQSNQPQHF.

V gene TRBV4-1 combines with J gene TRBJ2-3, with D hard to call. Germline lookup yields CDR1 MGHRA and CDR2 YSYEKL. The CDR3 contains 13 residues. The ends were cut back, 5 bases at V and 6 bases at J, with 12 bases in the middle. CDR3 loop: CASSSVYSDTQYF. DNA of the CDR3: TGCGCCAGCAGCTCTGTCTATAGTGATACGCAGTATTTT.

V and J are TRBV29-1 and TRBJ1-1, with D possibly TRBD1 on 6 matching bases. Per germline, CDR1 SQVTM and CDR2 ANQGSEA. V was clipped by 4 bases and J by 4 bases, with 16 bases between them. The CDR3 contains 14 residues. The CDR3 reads CSVGGRRGGTEAFF. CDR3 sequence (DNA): TGCAGCGTTGGGGGTAGAAGAGGGGGCACTGAAGCTTTCTTT.

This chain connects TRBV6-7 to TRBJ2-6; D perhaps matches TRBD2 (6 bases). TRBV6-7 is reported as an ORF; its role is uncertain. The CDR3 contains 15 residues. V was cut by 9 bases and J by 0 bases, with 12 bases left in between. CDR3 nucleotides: TGTGCCAGAGGGACTGAGAGCTCTGGGGCCAACGTCCTGACTTTC. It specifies CARGTESSGANVLTF.

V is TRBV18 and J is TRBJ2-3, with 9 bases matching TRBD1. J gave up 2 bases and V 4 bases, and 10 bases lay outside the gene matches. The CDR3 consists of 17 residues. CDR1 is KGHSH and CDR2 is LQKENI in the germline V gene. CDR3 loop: CASSLLQDRGITDTQYF. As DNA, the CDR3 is TGTGCCAGCTCACTACTTCAGGACAGGGGAATCACAGATACGCAGTATTTT.

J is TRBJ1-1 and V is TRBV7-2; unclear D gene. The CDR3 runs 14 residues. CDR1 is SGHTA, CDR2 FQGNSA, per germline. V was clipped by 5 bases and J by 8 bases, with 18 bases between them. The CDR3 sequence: CASSPPGASEEAFF. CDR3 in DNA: TGTGCCAGCAGCCCCCCTGGTGCCAGCGAAGAAGCTTTCTTT.

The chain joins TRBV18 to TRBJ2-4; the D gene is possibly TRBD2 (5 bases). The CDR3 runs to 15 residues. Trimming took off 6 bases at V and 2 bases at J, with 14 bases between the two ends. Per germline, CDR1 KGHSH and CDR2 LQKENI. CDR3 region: CASSSPGLPKNIQYF. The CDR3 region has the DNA TGTGCCAGCTCCTCGCCAGGACTCCCCAAAAACATTCAGTACTTC.

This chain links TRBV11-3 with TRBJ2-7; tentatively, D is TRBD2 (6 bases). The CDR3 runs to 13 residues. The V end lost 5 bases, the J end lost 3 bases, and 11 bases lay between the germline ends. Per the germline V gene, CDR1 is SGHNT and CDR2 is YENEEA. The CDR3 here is CASSLGLLYEQYF. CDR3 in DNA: TGTGCCAGCAGCCTGGGACTCCTCTACGAGCAGTACTTC.

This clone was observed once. CDR3 sequence reads: CAGRQGFYGYTF. As DNA, the CDR3 is TGTGCCGGCAGACAGGGGTTCTATGGCTACACCTTC. The rearrangement links TRBV30 to TRBJ1-2; 8 nucleotides agree with TRBD1. From germline, CDR1 is GTSNPN and CDR2 SVGIG (reference sequence). The V gene end was trimmed by 8 bases and the J gene end by 4 bases; junction bases not matched to a gene: 6. The CDR3 is made up of 12 amino acids.

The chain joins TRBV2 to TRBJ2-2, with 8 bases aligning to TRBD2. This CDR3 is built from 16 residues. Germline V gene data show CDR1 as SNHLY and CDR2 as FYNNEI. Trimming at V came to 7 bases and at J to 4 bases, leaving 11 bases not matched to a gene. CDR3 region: CASMDRPGRATGELFF. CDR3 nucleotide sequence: TGTGCCAGCATGGACCGCCCCGGGAGGGCCACCGGGGAGCTGTTTTTT.

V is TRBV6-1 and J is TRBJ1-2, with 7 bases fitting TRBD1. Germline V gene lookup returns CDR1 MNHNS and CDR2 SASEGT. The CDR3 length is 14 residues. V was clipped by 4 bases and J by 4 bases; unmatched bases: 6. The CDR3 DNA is TGTGCCAGCAGTGGGGGGACAGCTAGCTATGGCTACACCTTC. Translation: CASSGGTASYGYTF.

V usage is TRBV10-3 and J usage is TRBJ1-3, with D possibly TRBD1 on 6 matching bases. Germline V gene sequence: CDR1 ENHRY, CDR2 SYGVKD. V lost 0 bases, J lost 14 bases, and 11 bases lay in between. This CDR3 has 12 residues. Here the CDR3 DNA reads TGTGCCATCAGTGAGTCGAGGGGGTTCCTATATTTT. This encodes CAISESRGFLYF.

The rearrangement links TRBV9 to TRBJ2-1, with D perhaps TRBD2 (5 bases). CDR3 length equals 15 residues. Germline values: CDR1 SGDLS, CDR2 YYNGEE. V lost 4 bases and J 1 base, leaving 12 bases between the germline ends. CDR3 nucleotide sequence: TGTGCCAGCAGCCCAGAGGGTAGGTCCTACAATGAGCAGTTCTTC. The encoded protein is CASSPEGRSYNEQFF.

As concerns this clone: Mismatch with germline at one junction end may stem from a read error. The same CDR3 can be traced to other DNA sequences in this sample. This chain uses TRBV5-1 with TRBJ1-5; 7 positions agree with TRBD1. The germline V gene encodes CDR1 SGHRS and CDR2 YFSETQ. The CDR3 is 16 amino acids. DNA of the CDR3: TGTGCCAGCAGCAGAAAGGCAGGGGGTAACTATCAGCCCCAGCATTTT. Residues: CASSRKAGGNYQPQHF.

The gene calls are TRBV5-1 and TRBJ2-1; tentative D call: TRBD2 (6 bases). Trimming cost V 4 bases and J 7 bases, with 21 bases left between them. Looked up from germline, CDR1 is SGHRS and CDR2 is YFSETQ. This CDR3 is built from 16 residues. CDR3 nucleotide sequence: TGCGCCAGCAGCCCGACTTTAGCGGTCTCAGGGAATGAGCAGTTCTTC. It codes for CASSPTLAVSGNEQFF.

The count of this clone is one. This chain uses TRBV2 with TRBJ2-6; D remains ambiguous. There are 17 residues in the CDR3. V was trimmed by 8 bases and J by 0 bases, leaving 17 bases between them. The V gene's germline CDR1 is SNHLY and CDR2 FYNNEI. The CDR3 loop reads CASFRLRTISGANVLTF. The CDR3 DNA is TGTGCCAGCTTTAGACTTAGAACCATCTCTGGGGCCAACGTCCTGACTTTC.

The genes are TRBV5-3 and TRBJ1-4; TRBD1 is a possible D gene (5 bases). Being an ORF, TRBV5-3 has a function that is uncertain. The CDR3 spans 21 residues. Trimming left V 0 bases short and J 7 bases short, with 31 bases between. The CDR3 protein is CARSLDSTRQGILDRTEKLFF. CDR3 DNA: TGTGCCAGAAGCTTGGATTCCACACGGCAGGGTATTTTGGATAGGACTGAAAAACTGTTTTTT.

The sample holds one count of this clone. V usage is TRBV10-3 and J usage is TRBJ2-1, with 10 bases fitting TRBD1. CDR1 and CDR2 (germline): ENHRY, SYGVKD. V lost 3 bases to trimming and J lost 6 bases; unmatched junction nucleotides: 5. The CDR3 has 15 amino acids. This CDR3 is CAISDGQGVGNEQFF. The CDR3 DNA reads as TGTGCCATCAGTGACGGACAGGGGGTCGGCAATGAGCAGTTCTTC.

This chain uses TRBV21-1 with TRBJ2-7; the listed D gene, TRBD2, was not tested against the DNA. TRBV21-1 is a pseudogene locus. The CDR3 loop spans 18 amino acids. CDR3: CASSKGDGISLYYYEQYF. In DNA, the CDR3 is TGTGCCAGCAGCAAAGGAGACGGGATATCTCTCTACTACTACGAGCAGTACTTC.

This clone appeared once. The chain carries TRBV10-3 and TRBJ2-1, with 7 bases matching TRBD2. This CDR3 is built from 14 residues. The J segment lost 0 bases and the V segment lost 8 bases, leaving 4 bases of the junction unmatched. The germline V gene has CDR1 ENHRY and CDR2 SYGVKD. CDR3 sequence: CAIDGGSSYNEQFF. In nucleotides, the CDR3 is TGTGCCATCGACGGCGGGAGCTCCTACAATGAGCAGTTCTTC.

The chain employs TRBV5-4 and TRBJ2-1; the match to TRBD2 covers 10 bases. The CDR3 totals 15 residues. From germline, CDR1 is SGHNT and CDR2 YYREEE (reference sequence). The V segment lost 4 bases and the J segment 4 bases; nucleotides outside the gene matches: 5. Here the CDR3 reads CASSESAGGYNEQFF. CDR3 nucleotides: TGTGCCAGCAGCGAATCAGCGGGAGGGTACAATGAGCAGTTCTTC. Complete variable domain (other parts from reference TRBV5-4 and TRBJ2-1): ETGVTQSPTHLIKTRGQQVTLRCSSQSGHNTVSWYQQALGQGPQFIFQYYREEENGRGNFPPRFSGLQFPNYSSELNVNALELDDSALYLCASSESAGGYNEQFFGPGTRLTVL.

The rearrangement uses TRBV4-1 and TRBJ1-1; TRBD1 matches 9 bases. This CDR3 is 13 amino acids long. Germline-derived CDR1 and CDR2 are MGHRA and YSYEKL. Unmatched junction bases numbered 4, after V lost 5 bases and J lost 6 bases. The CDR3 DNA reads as TGCGCCAGCAGCTACAGGGGGCAGCCTGAAGCTTTCTTT. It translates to CASSYRGQPEAFF.